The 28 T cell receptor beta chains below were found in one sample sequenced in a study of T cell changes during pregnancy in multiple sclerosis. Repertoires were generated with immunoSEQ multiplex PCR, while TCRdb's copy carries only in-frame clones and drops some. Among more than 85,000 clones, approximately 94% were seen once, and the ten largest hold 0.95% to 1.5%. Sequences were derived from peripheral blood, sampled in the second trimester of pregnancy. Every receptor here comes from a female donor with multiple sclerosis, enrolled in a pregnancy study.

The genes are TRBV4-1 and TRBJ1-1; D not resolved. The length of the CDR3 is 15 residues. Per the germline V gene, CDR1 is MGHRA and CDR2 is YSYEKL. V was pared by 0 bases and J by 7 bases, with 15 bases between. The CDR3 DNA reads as TGCGCCAGCAGCCAAGACGGGGTGTCGAGGGTTGAAGCTTTCTTT. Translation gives CASSQDGVSRVEAFF.

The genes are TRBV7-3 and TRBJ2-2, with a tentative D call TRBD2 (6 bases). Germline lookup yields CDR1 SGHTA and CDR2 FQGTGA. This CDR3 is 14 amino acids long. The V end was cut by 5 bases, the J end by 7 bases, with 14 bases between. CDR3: CASSRSGGNGELFF. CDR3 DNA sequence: TGTGCCAGCAGCCGATCAGGAGGGAACGGGGAGCTGTTTTTT.

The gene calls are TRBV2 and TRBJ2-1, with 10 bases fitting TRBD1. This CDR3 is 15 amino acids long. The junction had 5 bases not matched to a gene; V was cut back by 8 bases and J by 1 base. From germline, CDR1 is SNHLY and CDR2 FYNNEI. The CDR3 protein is CASPVDRGSYNEQFF. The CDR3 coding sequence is TGTGCCAGCCCAGTGGACAGGGGGTCCTACAATGAGCAGTTCTTC.

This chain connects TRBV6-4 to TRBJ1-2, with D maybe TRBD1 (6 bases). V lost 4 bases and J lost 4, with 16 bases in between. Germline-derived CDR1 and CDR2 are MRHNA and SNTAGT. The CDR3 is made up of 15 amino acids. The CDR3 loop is CASSVGAGVPYGYTF. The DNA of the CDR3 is TGTGCCAGCAGTGTCGGTGCAGGGGTTCCCTATGGCTACACCTTC.

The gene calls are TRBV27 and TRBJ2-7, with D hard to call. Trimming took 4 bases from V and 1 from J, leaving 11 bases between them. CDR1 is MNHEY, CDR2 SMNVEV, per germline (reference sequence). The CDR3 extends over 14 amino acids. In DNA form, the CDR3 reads TGTGCCAGCAGTTCTCGAACAGCATCCTACGAGCAGTACTTC. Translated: CASSSRTASYEQYF.

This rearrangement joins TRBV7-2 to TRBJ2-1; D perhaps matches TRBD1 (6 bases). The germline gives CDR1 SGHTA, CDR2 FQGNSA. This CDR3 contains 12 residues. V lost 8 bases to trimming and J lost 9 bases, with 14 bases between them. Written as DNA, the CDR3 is TGTGCCAGCGGGCTGCGCAGGGGTGAGCAGTTCTTC. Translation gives CASGLRRGEQFF.

The CDR3 loop is CASRQGKETQYF. In nucleotides, the CDR3 is TGTGCCAGCAGACAGGGTAAAGAGACCCAGTACTTC. This chain uses TRBV11-2 with TRBJ2-5, with D maybe TRBD1 (6 bases). The CDR3 sequence is 12 residues long. Between the trimmed V and J ends, which lost 6 bases and 3 bases, there was a span of 8 bases. Germline V gives CDR1 SGHAT, CDR2 FQNNGV. Using reference TRBV11-2 and TRBJ2-5 for the parts outside the CDR3, the full variable domain is EAGVAQSPRYKIIEKRQSVAFWCNPISGHATLYWYQQILGQGPKLLIQFQNNGVVDDSQLPKDRFSAERLKGVDSTLKIQPAKLEDSAVYLCASRQGKETQYFGPGTRLLVL.

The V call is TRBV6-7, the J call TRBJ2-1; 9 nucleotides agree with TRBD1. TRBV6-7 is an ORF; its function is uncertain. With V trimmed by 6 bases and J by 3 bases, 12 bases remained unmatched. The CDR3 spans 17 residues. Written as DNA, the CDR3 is TGTGCCAGCAGCCTTACTCCGGGACAGGGTTACTACAATGAGCAGTTCTTC. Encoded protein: CASSLTPGQGYYNEQFF.

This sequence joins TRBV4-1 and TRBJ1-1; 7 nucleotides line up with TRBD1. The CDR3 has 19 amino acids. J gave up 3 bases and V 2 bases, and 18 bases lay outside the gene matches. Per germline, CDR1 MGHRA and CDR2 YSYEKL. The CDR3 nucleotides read TGCGCCAGCAGCCAACAACAGGGGCCTGGAGCCCGAGAGGACACTGAAGCTTTCTTT. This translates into CASSQQQGPGAREDTEAFF.

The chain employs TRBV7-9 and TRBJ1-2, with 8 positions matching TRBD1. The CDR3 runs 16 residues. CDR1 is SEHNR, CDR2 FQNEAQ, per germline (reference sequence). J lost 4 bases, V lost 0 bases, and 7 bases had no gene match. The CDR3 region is CASSLAGQGQGYGYTF. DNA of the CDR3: TGTGCCAGCAGCTTAGCCGGACAGGGCCAGGGCTATGGCTACACCTTC.

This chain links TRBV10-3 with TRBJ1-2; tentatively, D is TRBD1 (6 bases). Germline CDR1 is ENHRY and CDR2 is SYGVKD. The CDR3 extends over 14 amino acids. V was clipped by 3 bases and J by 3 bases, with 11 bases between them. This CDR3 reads CAISDPGVDYGYTF. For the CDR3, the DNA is TGTGCCATCAGTGATCCAGGGGTGGACTATGGCTACACCTTC.

CDR3 sequence reads: CASGTQGSTSTDTQYF. CDR3 nucleotide sequence: TGTGCCAGCGGGACCCAGGGGAGTACTAGCACAGATACGCAGTATTTT. This chain connects TRBV28 to TRBJ2-3; tentatively, D is TRBD1 (6 bases). V was pared by 8 bases and J by 0 bases, with 18 bases between. The V gene's germline CDR1 is MDHEN and CDR2 SYDVKM. The CDR3 is 16 residues long.

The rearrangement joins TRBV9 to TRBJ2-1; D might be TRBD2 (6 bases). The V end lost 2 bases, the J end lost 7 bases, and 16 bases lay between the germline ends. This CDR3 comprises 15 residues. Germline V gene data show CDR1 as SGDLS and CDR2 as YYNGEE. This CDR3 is CASSVSGIPGNEQFF. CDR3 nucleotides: TGTGCCAGCAGCGTTAGCGGAATCCCGGGGAATGAGCAGTTCTTC.

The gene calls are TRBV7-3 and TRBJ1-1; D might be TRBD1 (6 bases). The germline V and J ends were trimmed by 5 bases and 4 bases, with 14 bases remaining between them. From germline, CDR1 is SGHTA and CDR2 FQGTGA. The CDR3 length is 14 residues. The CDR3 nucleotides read TGTGCCAGCAGCGAAGGGGGGGATGGCACTGAAGCTTTCTTT. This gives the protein CASSEGGDGTEAFF.

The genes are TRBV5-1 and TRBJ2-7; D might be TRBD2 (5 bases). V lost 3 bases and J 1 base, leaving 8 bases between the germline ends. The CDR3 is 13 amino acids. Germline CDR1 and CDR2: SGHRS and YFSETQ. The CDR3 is CASSYSDSYEQYF. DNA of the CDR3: TGCGCCAGCAGCTATAGCGATTCCTACGAGCAGTACTTC.

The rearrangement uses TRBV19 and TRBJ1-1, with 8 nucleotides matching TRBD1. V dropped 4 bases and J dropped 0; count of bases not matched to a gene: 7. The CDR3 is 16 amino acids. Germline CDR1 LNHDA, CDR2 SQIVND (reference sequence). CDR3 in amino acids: CASSTRTGWMNTEAFF. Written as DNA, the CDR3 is TGTGCCAGTAGTACACGGACAGGGTGGATGAACACTGAAGCTTTCTTT.

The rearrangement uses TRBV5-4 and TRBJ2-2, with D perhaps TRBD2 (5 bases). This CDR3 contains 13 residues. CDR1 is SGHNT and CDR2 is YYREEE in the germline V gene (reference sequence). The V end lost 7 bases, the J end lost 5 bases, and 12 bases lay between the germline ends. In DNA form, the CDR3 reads TGTGCCAGCGGTCGTAGGGAGACCGGGGAGCTGTTTTTT. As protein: CASGRRETGELFF.

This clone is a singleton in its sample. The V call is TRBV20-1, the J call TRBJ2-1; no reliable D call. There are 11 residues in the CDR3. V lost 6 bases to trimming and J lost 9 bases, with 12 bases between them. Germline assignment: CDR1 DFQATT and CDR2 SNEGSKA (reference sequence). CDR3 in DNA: TGCAGTGCCACTCAACCCCCTGAGCAGTTCTTC. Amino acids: CSATQPPEQFF.

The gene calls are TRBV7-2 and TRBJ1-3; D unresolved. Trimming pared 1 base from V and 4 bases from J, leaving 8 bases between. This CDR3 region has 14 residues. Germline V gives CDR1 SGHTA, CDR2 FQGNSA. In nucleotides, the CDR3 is TGTGCCAGCAGCTTAGGACTATGGGGAAACACCATATATTTT. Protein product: CASSLGLWGNTIYF.

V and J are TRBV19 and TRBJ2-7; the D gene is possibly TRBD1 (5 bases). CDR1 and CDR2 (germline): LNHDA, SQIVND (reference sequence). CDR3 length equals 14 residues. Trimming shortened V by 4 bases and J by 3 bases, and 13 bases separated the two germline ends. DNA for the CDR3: TGTGCCAGTAGTACCCAGGGTATGTTCTACGAGCAGTACTTC. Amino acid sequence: CASSTQGMFYEQYF.

The DNA of the CDR3 is TGTGCCATCAGTGGGAGGGACCTCTCCTACGAGCAGTACTTC. It codes for CAISGRDLSYEQYF. The gene calls are TRBV10-3 and TRBJ2-7; possibly TRBD2 for D (6 bases). Germline V gene lookup returns CDR1 ENHRY and CDR2 SYGVKD. The V and J ends lost 4 bases and 0 bases respectively, with 10 bases between them. The CDR3 totals 14 residues.

The CDR3 is CASSLITGSGGELFF. In DNA, the CDR3 is TGCGCCAGCAGCTTGATTACAGGGTCAGGCGGGGAGCTGTTTTTT. The chain has TRBV5-1 and TRBJ2-2; perhaps TRBD1 as D (6 bases). V gave up 1 base and J gave up 7 bases, with 14 bases separating them. CDR1 SGHRS and CDR2 YFSETQ come from the germline V gene. This CDR3 has 15 amino acids.

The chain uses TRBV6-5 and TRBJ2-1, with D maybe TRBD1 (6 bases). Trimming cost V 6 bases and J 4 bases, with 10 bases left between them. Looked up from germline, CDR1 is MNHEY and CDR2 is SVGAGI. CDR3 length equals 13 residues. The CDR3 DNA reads TGTGCCAGCAGGCAGGGGTATTACAATGAGCAGTTCTTC. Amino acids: CASRQGYYNEQFF.

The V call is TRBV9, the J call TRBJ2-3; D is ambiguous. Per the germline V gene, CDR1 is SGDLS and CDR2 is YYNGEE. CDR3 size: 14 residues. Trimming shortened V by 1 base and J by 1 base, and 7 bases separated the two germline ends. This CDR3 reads CASSVIAGTDTQYF. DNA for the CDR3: TGTGCCAGCAGCGTAATCGCGGGCACAGATACGCAGTATTTT.

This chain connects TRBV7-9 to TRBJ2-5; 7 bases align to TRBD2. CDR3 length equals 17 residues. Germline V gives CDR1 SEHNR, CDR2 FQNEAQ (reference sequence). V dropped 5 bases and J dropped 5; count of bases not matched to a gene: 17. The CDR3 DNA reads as TGTGCCAGCAGCCGACAGATTTGGGGGGAGGGCCGGGAGACCCAGTACTTC. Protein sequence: CASSRQIWGEGRETQYF.

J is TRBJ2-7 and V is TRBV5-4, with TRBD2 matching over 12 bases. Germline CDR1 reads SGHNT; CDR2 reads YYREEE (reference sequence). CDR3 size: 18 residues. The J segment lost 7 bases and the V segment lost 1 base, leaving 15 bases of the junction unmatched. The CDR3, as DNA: TGTGCCAGCAGCTTGTCGACTAGCGGGAGCGAAATGTCGAAGGAGCAGTACTTC. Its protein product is CASSLSTSGSEMSKEQYF. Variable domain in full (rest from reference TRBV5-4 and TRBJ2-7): ETGVTQSPTHLIKTRGQQVTLRCSSQSGHNTVSWYQQALGQGPQFIFQYYREEENGRGNFPPRFSGLQFPNYSSELNVNALELDDSALYLCASSLSTSGSEMSKEQYFGPGTRLTVT.

The DNA for the CDR3 is TGCGCCAGCAGCTCGGGACAGTACACAGATACGCAGTATTTT. Translation gives CASSSGQYTDTQYF. The chain combines TRBV5-1 with TRBJ2-3, with 7 bases that match TRBD1. Germline V gene lookup returns CDR1 SGHRS and CDR2 YFSETQ. This CDR3 contains 14 residues. Trimming at V came to 3 bases and at J to 2 bases, leaving 3 bases not matched to a gene.

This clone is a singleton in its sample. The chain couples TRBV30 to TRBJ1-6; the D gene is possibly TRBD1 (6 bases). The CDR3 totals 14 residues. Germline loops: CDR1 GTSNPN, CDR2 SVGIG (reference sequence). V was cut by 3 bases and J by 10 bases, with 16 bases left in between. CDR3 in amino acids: CAWSANRVGSPLHF. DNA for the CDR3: TGTGCCTGGAGCGCCAACAGGGTCGGCTCACCCCTCCACTTT.